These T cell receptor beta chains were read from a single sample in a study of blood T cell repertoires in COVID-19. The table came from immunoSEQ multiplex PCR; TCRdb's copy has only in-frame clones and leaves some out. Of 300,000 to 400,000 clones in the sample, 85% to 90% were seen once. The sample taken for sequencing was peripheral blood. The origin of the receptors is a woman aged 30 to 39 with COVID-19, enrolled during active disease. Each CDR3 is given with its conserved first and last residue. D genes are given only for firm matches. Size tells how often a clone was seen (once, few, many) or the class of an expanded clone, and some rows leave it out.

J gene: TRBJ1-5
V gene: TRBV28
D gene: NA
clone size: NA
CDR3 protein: CASSRLRGREAQHF
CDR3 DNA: TGTGCCAGCAGTAGACTCCGGGGTCGGGAGGCCCAGCATTTT

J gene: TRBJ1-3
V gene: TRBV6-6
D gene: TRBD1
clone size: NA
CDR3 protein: CASRGTGGSGNTIYF
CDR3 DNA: TGTGCCAGCAGGGGGACAGGGGGCTCTGGAAACACCATATATTTT

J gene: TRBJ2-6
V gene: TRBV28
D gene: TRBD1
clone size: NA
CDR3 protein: CASSRGTGLVGANVLTF
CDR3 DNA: TGTGCCAGCAGTCGCGGGACAGGGTTAGTTGGGGCCAACGTCCTGACTTTC

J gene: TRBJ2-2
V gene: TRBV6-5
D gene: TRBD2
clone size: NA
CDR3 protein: CASTGGPYTGELFF
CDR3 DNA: TGTGCCAGCACGGGGGGGCCCTACACCGGGGAGCTGTTTTTT

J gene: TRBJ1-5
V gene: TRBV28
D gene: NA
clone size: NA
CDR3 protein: CASSFSLRSQHF
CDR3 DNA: TGTGCCAGCAGTTTTTCCCTTCGGTCCCAGCATTTT

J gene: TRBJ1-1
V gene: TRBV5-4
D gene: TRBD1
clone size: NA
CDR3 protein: CASSRRQGANTEAFF
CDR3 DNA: TGTGCCAGCAGCCGAAGACAGGGGGCGAACACTGAAGCTTTCTTT

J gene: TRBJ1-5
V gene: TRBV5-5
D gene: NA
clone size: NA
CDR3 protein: CASSPPGGDQPQHF
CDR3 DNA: TGTGCCAGCAGCCCACCGGGAGGGGATCAGCCCCAGCATTTT

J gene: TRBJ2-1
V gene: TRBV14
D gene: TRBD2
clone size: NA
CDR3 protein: CASSLGLAYYNEQFF
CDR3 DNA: TGTGCCAGCAGCCTGGGACTAGCGTACTACAATGAGCAGTTCTTC

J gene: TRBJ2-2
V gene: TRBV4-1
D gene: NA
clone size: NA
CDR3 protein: CASLRLNTGELFF
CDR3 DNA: TGCGCCAGCCTTAGACTGAACACCGGGGAGCTGTTTTTT

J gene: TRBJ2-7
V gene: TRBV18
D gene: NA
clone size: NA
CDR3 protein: CASSPPGKGGYEQYF
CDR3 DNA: TGTGCCAGCTCACCACCGGGCAAGGGAGGATACGAGCAGTACTTC

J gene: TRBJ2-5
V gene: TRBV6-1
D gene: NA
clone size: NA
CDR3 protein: CASSEIGRGETQYF
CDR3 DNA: TGTGCCAGCAGTGAAATCGGCAGGGGAGAGACCCAGTACTTC

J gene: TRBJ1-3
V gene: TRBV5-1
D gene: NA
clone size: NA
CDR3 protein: CASSPTQGSGNTIYF
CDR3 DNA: TGCGCCAGCAGCCCCACACAGGGCTCTGGAAACACCATATATTTT

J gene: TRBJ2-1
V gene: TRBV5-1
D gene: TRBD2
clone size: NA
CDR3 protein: CASSDPGLADGEQFF
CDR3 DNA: TGCGCCAGCAGCGACCCGGGACTAGCGGATGGAGAGCAGTTCTTC

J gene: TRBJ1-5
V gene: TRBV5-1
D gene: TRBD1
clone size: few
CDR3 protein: CASSQGGGNQPQHF
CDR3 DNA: TGCGCCAGCAGCCAAGGGGGCGGCAATCAGCCCCAGCATTTT

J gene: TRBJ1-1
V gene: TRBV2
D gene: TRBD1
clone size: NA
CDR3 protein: CASNRDRGATEAFF
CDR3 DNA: TGTGCCAGCAATCGGGACAGGGGAGCCACTGAAGCTTTCTTT

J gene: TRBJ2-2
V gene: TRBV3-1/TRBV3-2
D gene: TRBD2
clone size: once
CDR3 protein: CASSQGTSGSNTGELFF
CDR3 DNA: TGTGCCAGCAGCCAAGGGACTAGCGGTTCGAACACCGGGGAGCTGTTTTTT

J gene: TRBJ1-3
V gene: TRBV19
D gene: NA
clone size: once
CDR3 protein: CASSRDTGNTIYF
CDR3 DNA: TGTGCCAGTAGCCGGGACACCGGAAACACCATATATTTT

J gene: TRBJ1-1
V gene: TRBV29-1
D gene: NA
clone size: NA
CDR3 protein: CSVGHDEENTEAFF
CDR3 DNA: TGCAGCGTTGGGCACGATGAAGAAAACACTGAAGCTTTCTTT

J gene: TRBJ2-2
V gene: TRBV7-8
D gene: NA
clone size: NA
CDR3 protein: CASRTGITGEFTGELFF
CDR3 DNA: TGTGCCAGCAGAACGGGAATAACGGGAGAGTTCACCGGGGAGCTGTTTTTT

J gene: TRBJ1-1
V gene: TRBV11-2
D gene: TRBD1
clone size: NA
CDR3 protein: CASSLLGGRNTEAFF
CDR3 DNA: TGTGCCAGCAGCTTACTAGGGGGCAGGAACACTGAAGCTTTCTTT

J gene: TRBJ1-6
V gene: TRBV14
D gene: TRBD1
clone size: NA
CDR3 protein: CASSPDRGPSPLHF
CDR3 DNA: TGTGCCAGCAGCCCGGACAGGGGACCTTCACCCCTCCACTTT

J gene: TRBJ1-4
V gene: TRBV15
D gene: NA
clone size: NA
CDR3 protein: CATSRSRGWANEKLFF
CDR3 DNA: TGTGCCACCAGCAGATCGAGGGGGTGGGCTAATGAAAAACTGTTTTTT

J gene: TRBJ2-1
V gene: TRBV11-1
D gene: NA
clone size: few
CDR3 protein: CASRAGRTPQFF
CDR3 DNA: TGTGCCAGCAGGGCGGGGAGGACCCCCCAGTTCTTC

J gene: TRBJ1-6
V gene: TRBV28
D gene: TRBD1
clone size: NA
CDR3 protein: CASSPYRTGYSPLHF
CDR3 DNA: TGTGCCAGCAGCCCGTATCGGACAGGATATTCACCCCTCCACTTT

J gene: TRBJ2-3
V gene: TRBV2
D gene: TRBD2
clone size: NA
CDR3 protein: CASSERLAGHPTDTQYF
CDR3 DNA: TGTGCCAGCAGTGAGAGACTAGCGGGCCATCCCACAGATACGCAGTATTTT

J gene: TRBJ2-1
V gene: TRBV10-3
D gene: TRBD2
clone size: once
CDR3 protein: CAISSTGTSGSYNEQFF
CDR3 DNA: TGTGCCATCAGCTCCACCGGGACTAGCGGGTCATACAATGAGCAGTTCTTC

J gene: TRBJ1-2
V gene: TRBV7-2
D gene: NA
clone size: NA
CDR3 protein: CASSLDGSGSYGYTF
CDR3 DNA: TGTGCCAGCAGCTTAGACGGCTCAGGGTCCTATGGCTACACCTTC

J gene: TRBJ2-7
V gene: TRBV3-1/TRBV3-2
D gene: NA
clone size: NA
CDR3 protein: CASSQASRNQYF
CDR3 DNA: TGTGCCAGCAGCCAAGCATCGAGAAATCAGTACTTC

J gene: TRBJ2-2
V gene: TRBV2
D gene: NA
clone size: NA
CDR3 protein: CASRETENTGELFF
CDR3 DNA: TGTGCCAGCAGAGAGACGGAGAACACCGGGGAGCTGTTTTTT

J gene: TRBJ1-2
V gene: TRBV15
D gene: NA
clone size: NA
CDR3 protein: CATSRDLTDLGGYTF
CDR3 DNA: TGTGCCACCAGCAGAGACCTGACAGACCTCGGAGGCTACACCTTC

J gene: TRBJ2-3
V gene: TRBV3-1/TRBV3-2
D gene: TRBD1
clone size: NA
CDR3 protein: CASSQGTGYTDTQYF
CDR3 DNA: TGTGCCAGCAGCCAAGGGACAGGGTACACAGATACGCAGTATTTT

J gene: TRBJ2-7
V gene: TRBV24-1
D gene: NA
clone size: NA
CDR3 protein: CATRFAGTYEQYF
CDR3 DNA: TGTGCCACCAGGTTCGCAGGGACTTACGAGCAGTACTTC

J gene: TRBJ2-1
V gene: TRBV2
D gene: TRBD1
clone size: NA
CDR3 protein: CASSDDRGPHNEQFF
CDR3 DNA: TGTGCCAGCAGTGACGACAGGGGGCCCCACAATGAGCAGTTCTTC

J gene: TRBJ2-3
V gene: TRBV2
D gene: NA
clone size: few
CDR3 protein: CASSGDYSSTDTQYF
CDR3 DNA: TGTGCCAGCAGTGGAGACTACTCTAGCACAGATACGCAGTATTTT

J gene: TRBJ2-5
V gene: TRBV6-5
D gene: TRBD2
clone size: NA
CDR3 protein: CASTRDYRETQYF
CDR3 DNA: TGTGCCAGCACTCGGGACTACCGGGAGACCCAGTACTTC

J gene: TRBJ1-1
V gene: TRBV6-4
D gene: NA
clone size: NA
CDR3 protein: CASSLVEATEAFF
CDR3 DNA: TGTGCCAGCAGTCTTGTCGAGGCCACTGAAGCTTTCTTT

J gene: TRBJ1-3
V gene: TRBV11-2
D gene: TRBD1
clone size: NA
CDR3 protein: CASSRTGAGSGNTIYF
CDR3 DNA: TGTGCCAGCAGCCGTACAGGGGCCGGCTCTGGAAACACCATATATTTT

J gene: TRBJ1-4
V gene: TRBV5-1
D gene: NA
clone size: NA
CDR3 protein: CASSLENQGRNEKLFF
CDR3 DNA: TGCGCCAGCAGCTTGGAGAACCAGGGAAGAAATGAAAAACTGTTTTTT

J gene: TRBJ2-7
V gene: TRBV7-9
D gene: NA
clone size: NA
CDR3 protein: CASSPPGYEQYF
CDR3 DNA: TGTGCCAGCAGTCCCCCAGGGTACGAGCAGTACTTC

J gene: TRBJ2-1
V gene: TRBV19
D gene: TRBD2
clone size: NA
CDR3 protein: CASSIASGSHHNEQFF
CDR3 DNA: TGTGCCAGTAGTATCGCCAGCGGGAGCCACCACAATGAGCAGTTCTTC

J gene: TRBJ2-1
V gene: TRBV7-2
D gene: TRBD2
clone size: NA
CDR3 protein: CASSSYSGSANEQFF
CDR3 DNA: TGTGCCAGCAGCTCCTATAGCGGGAGCGCGAATGAGCAGTTCTTC

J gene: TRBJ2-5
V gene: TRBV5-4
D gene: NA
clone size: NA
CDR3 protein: CASSWGAPTTSATETQYF
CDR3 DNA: TGTGCCAGCAGCTGGGGGGCACCGACAACTAGCGCGACAGAGACCCAGTACTTC

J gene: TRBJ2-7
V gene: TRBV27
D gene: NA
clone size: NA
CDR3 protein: CASSLNANYEQYF
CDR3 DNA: TGTGCCAGCAGTTTGAACGCGAACTACGAGCAGTACTTC

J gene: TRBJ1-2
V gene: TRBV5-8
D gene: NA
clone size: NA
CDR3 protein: CASSLAGDYGYTF
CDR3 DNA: TGTGCCAGCAGCTTGGCGGGGGACTATGGCTACACCTTC

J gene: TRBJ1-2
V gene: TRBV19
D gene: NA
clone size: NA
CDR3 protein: CASSITEGARGYTF
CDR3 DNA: TGTGCCAGTAGTATTACGGAAGGGGCACGCGGCTACACCTTC

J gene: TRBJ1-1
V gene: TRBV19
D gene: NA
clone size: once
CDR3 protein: CASSISWQASTEAFF
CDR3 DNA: TGTGCCAGTAGTATATCCTGGCAGGCAAGCACTGAAGCTTTCTTT

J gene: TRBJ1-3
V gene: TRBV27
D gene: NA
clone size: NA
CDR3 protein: CASSFGGREGNTIYF
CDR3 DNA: TGTGCCAGCAGTTTCGGAGGGAGGGAAGGAAACACCATATATTTT

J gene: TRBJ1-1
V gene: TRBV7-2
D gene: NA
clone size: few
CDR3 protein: CASSVDWTNTEAFF
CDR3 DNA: TGTGCCAGCAGCGTGGACTGGACGAACACTGAAGCTTTCTTT

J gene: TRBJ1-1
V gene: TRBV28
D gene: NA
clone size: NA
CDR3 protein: CASSGEGRLNLMNTEAFF
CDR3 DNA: TGTGCCAGCAGCGGGGAAGGGCGCCTAAATTTAATGAACACTGAAGCTTTCTTT

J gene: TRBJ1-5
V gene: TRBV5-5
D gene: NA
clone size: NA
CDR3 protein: CASSAGHLNQPQHF
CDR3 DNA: TGTGCCAGCAGCGCCGGACACCTCAATCAGCCCCAGCATTTT

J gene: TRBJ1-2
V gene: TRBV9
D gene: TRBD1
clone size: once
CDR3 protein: CASSPGGLGYGYTF
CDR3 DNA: TGTGCCAGCAGCCCAGGGGGCCTCGGCTATGGCTACACCTTC

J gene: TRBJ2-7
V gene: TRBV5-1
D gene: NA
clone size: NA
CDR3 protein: CASSLDGRAGPYEQYF
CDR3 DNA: TGCGCCAGCAGCTTGGATGGCAGGGCTGGCCCCTACGAGCAGTACTTC

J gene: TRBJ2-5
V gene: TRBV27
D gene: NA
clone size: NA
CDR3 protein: CASSPHWGGGPHQETQYF
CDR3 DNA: TGTGCCAGCAGTCCCCACTGGGGCGGGGGCCCCCACCAAGAGACCCAGTACTTC

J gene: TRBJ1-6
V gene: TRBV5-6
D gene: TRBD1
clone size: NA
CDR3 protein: CASSSFGTVDRDYNSPLHF
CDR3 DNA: TGTGCCAGCAGCTCATTCGGGACAGTAGATCGAGACTATAATTCACCCCTCCACTTT